Reported below is one TCR beta chain. Its antigen is unidentified. This sample is drawn from a study of cytomegalovirus exposure and HLA in healthy donors. In the study overall: Tens of millions of unique TCR sequences came from HLA-typed donors in an early release.

CDR3 length: 14 residues. Germline CDR1 reads LGHNA; CDR2 reads YSLEER. The J segment lost 3 bases and the V segment lost 7 bases, leaving 9 bases of the junction unmatched. Among the donors, all were healthy bone marrow donors. The PCR contained 60 Vbeta and 13 Jbeta primers. Sequencing was performed with immunoSEQ multiplex PCR; in TCRdb, only in-frame clones are kept and a portion is missing. The sample holds about 150,000 clones, just under 75% seen once. Broader study findings: With later analysis, a missense DCLRE1C variant became linked to TCR beta V- and J-gene trimming. It was around 160 TCR beta chains that were listed as cytomegalovirus-associated.

Input material: PBMCs. The receptor was derived from a woman aged 18-30 years in good health and CMV-seronegative. This chain links TRBV4-3 with TRBJ2-7; 7 nucleotides agree with TRBD2. The CDR3 nucleotides read TGCGCCAGCACCAGCGGCCAGCGGGACTACGAGCAGTACGTC. Protein: CASTSGQRDYEQYV.